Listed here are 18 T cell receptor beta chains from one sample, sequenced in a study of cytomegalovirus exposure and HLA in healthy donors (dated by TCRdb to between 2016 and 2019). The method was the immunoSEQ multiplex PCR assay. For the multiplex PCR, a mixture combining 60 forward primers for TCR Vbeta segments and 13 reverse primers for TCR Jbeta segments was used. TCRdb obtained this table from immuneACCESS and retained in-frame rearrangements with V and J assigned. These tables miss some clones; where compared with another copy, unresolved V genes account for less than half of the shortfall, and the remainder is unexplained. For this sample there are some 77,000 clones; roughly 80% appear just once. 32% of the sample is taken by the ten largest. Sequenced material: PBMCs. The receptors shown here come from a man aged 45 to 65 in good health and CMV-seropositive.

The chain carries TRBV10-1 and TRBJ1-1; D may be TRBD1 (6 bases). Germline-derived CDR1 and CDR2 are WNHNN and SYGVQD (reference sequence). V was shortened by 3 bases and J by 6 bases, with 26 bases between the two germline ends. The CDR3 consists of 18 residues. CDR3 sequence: CASSDSGGPTNWGAEAFF. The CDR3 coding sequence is TGCGCCAGCAGTGACTCCGGGGGGCCGACAAACTGGGGGGCTGAAGCTTTCTTT.

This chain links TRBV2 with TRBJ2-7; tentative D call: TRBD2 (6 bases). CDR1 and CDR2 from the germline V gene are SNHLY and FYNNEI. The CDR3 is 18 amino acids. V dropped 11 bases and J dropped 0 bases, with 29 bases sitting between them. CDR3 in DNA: TGTGCCCTCAGTATTGAGGACGGGAGCCCCCGTTCCTCCTACGAGCAGTACTTC. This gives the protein CALSIEDGSPRSSYEQYF.

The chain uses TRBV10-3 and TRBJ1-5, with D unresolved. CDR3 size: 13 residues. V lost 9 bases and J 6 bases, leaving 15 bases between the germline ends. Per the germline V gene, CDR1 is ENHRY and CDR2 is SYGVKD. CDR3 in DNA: TGTGCCATAGGAGAGGGAGACGGTCAGCCCCAGCATTTT. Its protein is CAIGEGDGQPQHF.

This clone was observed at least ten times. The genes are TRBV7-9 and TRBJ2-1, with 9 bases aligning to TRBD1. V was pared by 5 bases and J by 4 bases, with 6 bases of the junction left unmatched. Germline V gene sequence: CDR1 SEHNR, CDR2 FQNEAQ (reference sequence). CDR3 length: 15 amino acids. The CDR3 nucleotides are TGTGCCAGCAGCCGGACGACAGGGGGTTACAATGAGCAGTTCTTC. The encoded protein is CASSRTTGGYNEQFF. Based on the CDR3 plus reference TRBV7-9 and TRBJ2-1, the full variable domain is DTGVSQNPRHKITKRGQNVTFRCDPISEHNRLYWYRQTLGQGPEFLTYFQNEAQLEKSRLLSDRFSAERPKGSFSTLEIQRTEQGDSAMYLCASSRTTGGYNEQFFGPGTRLTVL.

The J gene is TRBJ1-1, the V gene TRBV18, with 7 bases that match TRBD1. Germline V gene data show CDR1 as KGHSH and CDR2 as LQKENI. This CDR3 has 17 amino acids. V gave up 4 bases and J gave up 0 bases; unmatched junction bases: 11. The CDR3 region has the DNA TGTGCCAGCTCACTCCAGTGGACAGGAGCTATGAACACTGAAGCTTTCTTT. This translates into CASSLQWTGAMNTEAFF. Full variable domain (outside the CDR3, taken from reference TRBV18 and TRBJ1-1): NAGVMQNPRHLVRRRGQEARLRCSPMKGHSHVYWYRQLPEEGLKFMVYLQKENIIDESGMPKERFSAEFPKEGPSILRIQQVVRGDSAAYFCASSLQWTGAMNTEAFFGQGTRLTVV.

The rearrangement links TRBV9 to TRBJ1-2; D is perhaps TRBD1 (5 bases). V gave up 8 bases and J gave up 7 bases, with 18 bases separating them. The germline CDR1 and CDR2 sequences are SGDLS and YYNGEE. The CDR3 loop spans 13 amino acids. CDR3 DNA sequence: TGTGCCAGTACGATGGACACGATGGGTGGCTACACCTTC. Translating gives CASTMDTMGGYTF. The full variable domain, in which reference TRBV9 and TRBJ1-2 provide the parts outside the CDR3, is DSGVTQTPKHLITATGQRVTLRCSPRSGDLSVYWYQQSLDQGLQFLIQYYNGEERAKGNILERFSAQQFPDLHSELNLSSLELGDSALYFCASTMDTMGGYTFGSGTRLTVV.

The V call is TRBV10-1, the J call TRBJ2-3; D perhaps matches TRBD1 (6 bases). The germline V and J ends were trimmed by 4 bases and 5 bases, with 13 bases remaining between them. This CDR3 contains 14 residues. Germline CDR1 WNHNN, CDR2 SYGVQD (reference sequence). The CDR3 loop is CASSGQLGGDTQYF. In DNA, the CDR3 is TGCGCCAGCAGTGGTCAACTAGGGGGAGATACGCAGTATTTT.

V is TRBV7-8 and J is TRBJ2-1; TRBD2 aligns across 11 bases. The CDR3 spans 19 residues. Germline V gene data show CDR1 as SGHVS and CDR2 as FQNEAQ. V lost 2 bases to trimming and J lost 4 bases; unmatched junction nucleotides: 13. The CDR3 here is CASSLPRLAGPPGYNEQFF. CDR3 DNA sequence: TGTGCCAGCAGCTTACCCCGACTAGCGGGACCTCCGGGTTACAATGAGCAGTTCTTC. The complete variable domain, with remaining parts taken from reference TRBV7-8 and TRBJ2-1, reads GAGVSQSPRYKVAKRGQDVALRCDPISGHVSLFWYQQALGQGPEFLTYFQNEAQLDKSGLPSDRFFAERPEGSVSTLKIQRTQQEDSAVYLCASSLPRLAGPPGYNEQFFGPGTRLTVL.

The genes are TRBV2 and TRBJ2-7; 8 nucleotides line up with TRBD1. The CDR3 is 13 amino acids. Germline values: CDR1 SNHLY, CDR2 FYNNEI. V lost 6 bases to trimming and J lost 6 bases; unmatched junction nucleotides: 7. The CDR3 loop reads CASSPGQGLEQYF. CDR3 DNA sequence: TGTGCCAGCAGCCCCGGACAGGGTCTCGAGCAGTACTTC.

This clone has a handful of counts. In nucleotides, the CDR3 is TGCGCCAGCAGCTCGATGCCGAACCTAAGCGGGGGGAATTCCTACGAGCAGTACTTC. Translating gives CASSSMPNLSGGNSYEQYF. V usage is TRBV5-1 and J usage is TRBJ2-7, with 9 bases aligning to TRBD2. Germline V lookup: CDR1 SGHRS, CDR2 YFSETQ. V trimming: 3 bases; J trimming: 1 base; junction bases outside the gene matches: 17. CDR3 size: 19 residues.

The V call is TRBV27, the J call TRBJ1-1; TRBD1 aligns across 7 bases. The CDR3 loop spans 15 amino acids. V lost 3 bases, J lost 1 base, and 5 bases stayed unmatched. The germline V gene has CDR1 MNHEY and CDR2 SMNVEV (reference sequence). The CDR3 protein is CASSFPGQKNTEAFF. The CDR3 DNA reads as TGTGCCAGCAGTTTCCCGGGACAGAAGAACACTGAAGCTTTCTTT.

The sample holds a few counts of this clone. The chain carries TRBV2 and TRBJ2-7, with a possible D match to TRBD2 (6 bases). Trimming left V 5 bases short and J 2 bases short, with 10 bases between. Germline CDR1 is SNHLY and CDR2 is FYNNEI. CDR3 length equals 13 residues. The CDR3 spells CASSRDWTYEQYF. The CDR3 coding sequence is TGTGCCAGCAGTAGGGACTGGACCTACGAGCAGTACTTC.

The CDR3 nucleotides read TGCGCCAGCAGCCAGAGGAGGGAAGAGCAGTACTTC. Amino acids: CASSQRREEQYF. The rearrangement links TRBV4-1 to TRBJ2-7, with D perhaps matching TRBD2 (6 bases). This CDR3 spans 12 amino acids. CDR1 is MGHRA and CDR2 is YSYEKL in the germline V gene. Between the trimmed V and J ends, which lost 3 bases and 7 bases, there was a span of 10 bases.

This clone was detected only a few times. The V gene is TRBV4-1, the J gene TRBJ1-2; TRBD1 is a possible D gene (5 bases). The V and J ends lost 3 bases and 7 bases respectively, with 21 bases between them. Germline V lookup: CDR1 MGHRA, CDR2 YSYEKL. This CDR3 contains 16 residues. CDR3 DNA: TGCGCCAGCAGCCACGGCGACACTTGGGGGGGAATTGGCTACACCTTC. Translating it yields CASSHGDTWGGIGYTF.

CDR3 nucleotides: TGTGCCTGGCAACCCAAAGGACTAGCGGGAGGTACTGGTTTGGCAGATACGCAGTATTTT. Translation gives CAWQPKGLAGGTGLADTQYF. The J gene is TRBJ2-3, the V gene TRBV30, with TRBD2 identical over 14 bases. J was trimmed by 4 bases and V by 5 bases; bases with no gene match: 20. CDR1 is GTSNPN and CDR2 is SVGIG in the germline V gene (reference sequence). This CDR3 has 20 amino acids.

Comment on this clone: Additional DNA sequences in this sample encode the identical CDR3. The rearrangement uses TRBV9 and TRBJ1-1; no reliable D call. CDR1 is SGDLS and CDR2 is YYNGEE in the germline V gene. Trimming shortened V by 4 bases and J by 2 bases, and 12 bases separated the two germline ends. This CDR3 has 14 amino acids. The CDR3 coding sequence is TGTGCCAGCAGCCCACGACAATATAACACTGAAGCTTTCTTT. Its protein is CASSPRQYNTEAFF.

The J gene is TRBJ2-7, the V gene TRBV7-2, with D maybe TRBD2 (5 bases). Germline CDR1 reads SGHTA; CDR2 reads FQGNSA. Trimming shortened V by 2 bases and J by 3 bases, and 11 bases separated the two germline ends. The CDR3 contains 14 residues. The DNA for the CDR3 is TGTGCCAGCAGCTTACGACGGGCGGGCTACGAGCAGTACTTC. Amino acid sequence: CASSLRRAGYEQYF.

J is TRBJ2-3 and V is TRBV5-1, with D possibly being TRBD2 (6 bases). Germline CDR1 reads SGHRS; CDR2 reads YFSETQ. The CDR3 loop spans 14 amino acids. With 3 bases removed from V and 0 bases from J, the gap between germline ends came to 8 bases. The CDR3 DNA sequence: TGCGCCAGCAGCTGGGACTCTAGCACAGATACGCAGTATTTT. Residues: CASSWDSSTDTQYF.